This T cell receptor (beta chain) was sequenced in a study of T cell responses to AZD1222 COVID-19 vaccine (dated by TCRdb to 2020 to 2022). At the level of the whole study: Because spike-specific TCR depth and breadth did not differ between the two schedules, AZD1222 recipients who got a second dose at roughly 4 weeks were pooled with those who got a second dose at roughly 12 weeks. Trial participants were enrolled into age subgroups of 18-55, 56-69 and 70-plus years, which contained approximately 150, 28 and 58 TCR-sequenced participants, respectively. A total of just over 230 trial participants underwent TCR sequencing, of whom 207 received two doses of AZD1222 and some 26 received two doses of the MenACWY control vaccine. Study-level results and caveats: Conclusions about previously exposed vaccinees are limited because only five to seven AZD1222 recipients were SARS-CoV-2 seropositive at baseline. Vaccine-associated CD4 TCRs spanned the whole spike protein, with dominant responses in regions 160-218 and 743-854. Because no day 14 peak-response samples were available, the repertoires could be characterized only after the peak T cell response. Participants were mostly white British, with more females than males. The authors suggested clonal diversity may have been underestimated. Reportedly, almost half of the unique spike-specific TCRs recognized epitopes lying outside the regions that are mutated in the B.1.351 and B.1.1.7 variants. The 56-69-year group was small, and its depth increase did not reach significance, likely because of low power. Spike-specific TCR breadth and depth rose significantly after two AZD1222 doses compared with day 0 and with MenACWY recipients.

The sample's time point label, decoded: baseline before first vaccination. Vaccinee samples came from UK trials COV001 and COV002, including a single-blind randomized controlled phase 2/3 trial of AZD1222 (ChAdOx1 nCoV-19) in healthy adults. For TCRbeta chain sequencing, PBMC samples were collected from trial participants at day 0 and at day 28 after the second dose. The CDR3 regions of human TCRbeta chains were analyzed by immunosequencing. On the authors' methods: TCRs in the repertoires were compared against a reference library of SARS-CoV-2-specific TCRs that had been generated with the MIRA antigen-specificity platform. Breadth was defined as the fraction of unique TCRs that were SARS-CoV-2-associated, and depth was defined as the fraction of total T cells that were SARS-CoV-2-associated. Using the MIRA data, each spike-specific TCR was assigned both to the spike region to which the TCR was reactive and to a CD4 or CD8 class. Log10-transformed breadth and depth values were compared by one-way ANOVA with Sidak's multiple comparisons tests. In its TCRdb copy, this immuneACCESS table keeps in-frame sequences only and misses some clones. Where compared with another copy, unresolved V genes explain less than half of these, and the others have no known cause. V and J calls and clone size are copied from that table; D and trimming were computed from the DNA. A total of tens of thousands of clones appear in this sample, 82% of them only once. Of the sample, around 5% falls within the top ten clones.

On this clone itself: No cognate antigen has been identified for it. Base qualities are not at hand, and no much larger clone is one base apart.

Reading from cysteine to phenylalanine, the CDR3 counts 15 amino acids. The CDR3 DNA has 45 bases and is translated from base 1. CDR1 and CDR2 were assigned from the germline V gene (reference sequence) as LNHDA and SQIVND. A distance of 11 bases separates the germline ends of V and J, which lose 2 bases and 4 bases respectively. Sequenced material: peripheral blood, taken on day 0 of AZD1222 vaccination. This clonotype originated in an adult in good health. The chain was built from TRBV19 and TRBJ2-2; the D segment cannot be called with confidence. CDR3 sequence: CASSILAEATGELFF. The nucleotides are TGTGCCAGTAGTATATTGGCAGAAGCCACCGGGGAGCTGTTTTTT.